This record concerns one TCR beta chain sequence. Its antigen is still unknown. Base quality data are lacking; no much larger clone is found one base away. The sample holds other DNA sequences that translate to the same CDR3. The CDR3 starts with the cysteine, ends with the phenylalanine, and has 14 residues. Only the CDR3 DNA is retained, 42 bases long and in frame from the first base. CDR1 and CDR2, per the germline V gene, are SGDLS and YYNGEE. V loses 0 bases of germline sequence and J loses 0 bases, and the interval between the two ends is 7 bases. CD8 naive samples were CD45RO-negative cells positively selected for CCR7, giving a CD45RA+CCR7+ population that excluded TemRA cells. Donors were healthy HIV-negative adults with no recently reported acute infections or vaccinations. Every donor was a Caucasian adult living in Nashville, Tennessee, USA. After blood collection by leukapheresis, PBMCs were isolated using Ficoll-Histopaque density gradient centrifugation and then cryopreserved in the vapor phase of liquid nitrogen. Analytical flow cytometry was used to check the purity and quantity of every magnetically sorted T cell population. Genomic DNA was isolated from each sorted fraction and quantified by UV absorbance on a Nanodrop 2000c.

This specimen belongs to a study of shared clonotypes between healthy human individuals (TCRdb year 2020). About the investigation overall: A couple of women and a few men aged 18 to 49 years were included in the cohort. For each donor, CD4 naive and CD4 memory were each run on three plates, CD8 naive on two plates, and CD8 memory on one plate. To estimate repertoire size and how much clonotype sharing occurs between individuals, the study deeply sequenced the blood TCR repertoires of several healthy adults. Libraries were prepared and TCR repertoires were sequenced by different laboratories using diverse techniques, in order to increase sequencing depth and limit assay-specific biases. Each donor's leukapheresis produced roughly between roughly 0.85 and 10 billion PBMCs. The study at large found these results: Naive subsets generally had larger estimated clonotype richness than memory subsets. Even with the large sequencing depth, rarefaction of the sorted-subset datasets indicated that sequencing was incomplete. Clonotypes shared by all four sorted-subset donors showed higher generation probabilities than non-shared clonotypes. Based on pairwise subsampling, the degree of clonotype sharing among donors was expected to be affected by sequencing depth. Sampling was restricted to blood, and TCR repertoires in tissue are likely to differ from TCR repertoires in blood. The genetic and exposure-history diversity represented was limited by the small number of donors. About 5% of naive CD4, 3.5% of naive CD8, roughly 2.4% of memory CD4, and over 0.35% of memory CD8 clonotypes were shared across a handful of donors.

Using the deep immunoSEQ assay, multiplex PCR amplified TCR CDR3 regions from genomic DNA. Extracted genomic DNA from each cell subset was spread evenly across all wells of several immunoSEQ 96-well plates, with each plate serving as a replicate. For sorted subsets, around 200 ng genomic DNA, equal to about 30,000 T cell genomes, was loaded into each replicate PCR. Purified libraries were quantified with a Qubit 3.0 fluorometer, sized on a Bioanalyzer 2100, and re-quantified with the KAPA Library Quantification kit. A separate single-read 150-cycle Illumina NextSeq 550 flow cell was used to sequence each immunoSEQ 96-well plate. Concerning the study's data processing: The immunoSEQ output contained only junctional sequences without quality scores, so filtering could not match that applied to full-length reads. Sequences were annotated with PyIR, a Python wrapper for IgBLAST v1.9, and V/J genes and CDR3 were assigned using IMGT germline references. Reads were removed for weak V/J assignments (E-value above 1e-6), missing CDR3, stop codons, out-of-frame junctions, or ambiguous translated residues. V3J clonotypes were defined as sequences sharing the same inferred V gene, J gene, and CDR3 amino acid sequence. Percentage overlap between repertoires was computed as shared unique clonotypes divided by the size of the smaller repertoire. Repertoire richness was assessed with RTK rarefaction, the Chao1 estimator, and Recon v2.1 estimates of unobserved clonotypes. For all TCRbeta clonotypes obtained by the gDNA method from a few donors, generation probabilities were computed with OLGA. TCRdb retrieved this table from immuneACCESS and kept in-frame rearrangements only. Not all clones are present; in checked studies, unresolved V genes account for under half, and no reason is known for the remainder. V and J calls and clone size are those listed in that table; D and trimming were worked out from the DNA. This sample is represented by approximately 2,200,000 clones; 93% of them were singletons. Roughly 1.8% of the sample lies in the top ten.

This sequence originates from a man aged 18 to 29 in good health. Some clones in this sample may be carry-over from other donors' samples. This chain is built from TRBV9 and TRBJ2-7; the D gene remains uncertain. Sequenced sample: naive CD8+ T cells from PBMCs. The cell subset or site label, as the study defines it: CD45RA+CCR7+. In nucleotide form, the sequence is TGTGCCAGCAGCGTAGGACTGGGCTCCTACGAGCAGTACTTC. Its coded protein is CASSVGLGSYEQYF.